This TCR beta chain was documented in a study of shared clonotypes between healthy human individuals. Method: immunoSEQ multiplex PCR; TCRdb's copy keeps in-frame clones and lacks some. The sample holds approximately 340,000 clones, about 74% seen once. The CDR3 length is 15 residues. Germline loops: CDR1 SNHLY, CDR2 FYNNEI. Trimming removed 4 bases from V and 0 bases from J, with 9 bases in between. The chain carries TRBV2 and TRBJ1-4, with D tentatively TRBD1 (5 bases). The specimen was memory CD4+ T cells sorted from blood. The subset was: CD45RA-negative fraction. The TCR sequence derives from a man younger than 45 in good health. The CDR3 DNA is TGTGCCAGCAGTGGCAGGGCTGCAACTAATGAAAAACTGTTTTTT. This encodes CASSGRAATNEKLFF.